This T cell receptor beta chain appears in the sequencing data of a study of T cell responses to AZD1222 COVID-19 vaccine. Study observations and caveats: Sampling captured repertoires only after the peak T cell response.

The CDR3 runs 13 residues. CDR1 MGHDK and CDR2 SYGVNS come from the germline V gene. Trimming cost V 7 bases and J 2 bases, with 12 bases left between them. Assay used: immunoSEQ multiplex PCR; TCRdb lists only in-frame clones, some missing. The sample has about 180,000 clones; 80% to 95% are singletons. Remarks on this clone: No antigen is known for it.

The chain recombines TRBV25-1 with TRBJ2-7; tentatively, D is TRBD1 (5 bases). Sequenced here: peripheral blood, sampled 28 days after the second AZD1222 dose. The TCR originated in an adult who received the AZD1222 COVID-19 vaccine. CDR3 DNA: TGTGCCAGCACAGGCACAGGTCCCTACGAGCAGTACTTC. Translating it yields CASTGTGPYEQYF.